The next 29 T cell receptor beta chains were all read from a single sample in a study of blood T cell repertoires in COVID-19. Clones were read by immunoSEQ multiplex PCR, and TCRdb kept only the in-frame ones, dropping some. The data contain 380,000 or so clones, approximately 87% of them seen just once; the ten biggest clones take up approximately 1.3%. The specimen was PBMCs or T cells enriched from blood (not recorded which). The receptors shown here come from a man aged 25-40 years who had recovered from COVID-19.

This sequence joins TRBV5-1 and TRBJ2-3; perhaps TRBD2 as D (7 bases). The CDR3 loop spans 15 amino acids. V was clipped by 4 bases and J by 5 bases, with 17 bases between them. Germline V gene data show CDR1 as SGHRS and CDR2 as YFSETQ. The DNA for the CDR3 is TGCGCCAGCAGCCAAGGACGGGGGGCCGGAGATACGCAGTATTTT. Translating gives CASSQGRGAGDTQYF.

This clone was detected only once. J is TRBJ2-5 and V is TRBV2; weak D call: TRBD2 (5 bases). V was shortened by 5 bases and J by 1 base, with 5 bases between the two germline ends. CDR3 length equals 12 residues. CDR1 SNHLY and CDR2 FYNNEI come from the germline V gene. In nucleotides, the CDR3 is TGTGCCAGCAGTAGCGGCCAAGAGACCCAGTACTTC. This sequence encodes CASSSGQETQYF. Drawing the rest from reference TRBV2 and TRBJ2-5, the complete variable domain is EPEVTQTPSHQVTQMGQEVILRCVPISNHLYFYWYRQILGQKVEFLVSFYNNEISEKSEIFDDQFSVERPDGSNFTLKIRSTKLEDSAMYFCASSSGQETQYFGPGTRLLVL.

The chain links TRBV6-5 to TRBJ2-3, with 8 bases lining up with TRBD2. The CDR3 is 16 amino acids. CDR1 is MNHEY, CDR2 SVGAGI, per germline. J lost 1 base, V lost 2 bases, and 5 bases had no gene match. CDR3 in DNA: TGTGCCAGCAGTTACCCCATACTAGCGGGCACAGATACGCAGTATTTT. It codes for CASSYPILAGTDTQYF.

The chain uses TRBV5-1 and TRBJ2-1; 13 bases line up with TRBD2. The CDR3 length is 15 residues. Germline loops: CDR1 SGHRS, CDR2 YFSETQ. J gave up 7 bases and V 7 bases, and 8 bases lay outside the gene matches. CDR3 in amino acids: CASGRLAGGLNEQFF. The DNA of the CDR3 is TGCGCCAGCGGCAGACTAGCGGGGGGCCTGAATGAGCAGTTCTTC.

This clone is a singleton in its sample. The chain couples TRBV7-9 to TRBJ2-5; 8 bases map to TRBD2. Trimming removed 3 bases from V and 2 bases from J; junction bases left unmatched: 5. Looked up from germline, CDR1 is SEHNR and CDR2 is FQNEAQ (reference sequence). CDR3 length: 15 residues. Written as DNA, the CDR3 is TGTGCCAGCAGCTTTCTAGCGGGTGGACAAGAGACCCAGTACTTC. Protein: CASSFLAGGQETQYF.

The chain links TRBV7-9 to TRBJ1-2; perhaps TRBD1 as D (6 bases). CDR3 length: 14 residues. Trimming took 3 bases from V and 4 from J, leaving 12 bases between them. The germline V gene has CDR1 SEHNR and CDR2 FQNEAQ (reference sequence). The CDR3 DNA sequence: TGTGCCAGCAGCTTGGGGGCCTTGCCCTATGGCTACACCTTC. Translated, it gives CASSLGALPYGYTF.

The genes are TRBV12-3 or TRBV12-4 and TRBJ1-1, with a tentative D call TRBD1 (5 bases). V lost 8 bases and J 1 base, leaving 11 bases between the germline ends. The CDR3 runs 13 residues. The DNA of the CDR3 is TGTGCCAGCGCCGGGGGAACGAACACTGAAGCTTTCTTT. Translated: CASAGGTNTEAFF.

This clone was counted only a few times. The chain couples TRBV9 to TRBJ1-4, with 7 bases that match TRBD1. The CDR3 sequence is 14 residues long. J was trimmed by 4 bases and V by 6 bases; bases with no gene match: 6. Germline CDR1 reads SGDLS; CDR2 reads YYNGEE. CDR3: CASNRDSRNEKLFF. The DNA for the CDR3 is TGTGCCAGCAACAGGGACAGCCGTAATGAAAAACTGTTTTTT. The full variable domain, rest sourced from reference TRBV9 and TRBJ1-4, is DSGVTQTPKHLITATGQRVTLRCSPRSGDLSVYWYQQSLDQGLQFLIQYYNGEERAKGNILERFSAQQFPDLHSELNLSSLELGDSALYFCASNRDSRNEKLFFGSGTQLSVL.

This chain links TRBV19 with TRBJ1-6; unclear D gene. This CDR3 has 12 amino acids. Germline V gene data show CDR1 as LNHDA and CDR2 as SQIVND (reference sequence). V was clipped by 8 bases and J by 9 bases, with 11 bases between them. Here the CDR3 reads CASSRYGSPLHF. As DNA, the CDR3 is TGTGCCAGTTCCCGCTATGGTTCACCCCTCCACTTT. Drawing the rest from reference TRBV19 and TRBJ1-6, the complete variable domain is DGGITQSPKYLFRKEGQNVTLSCEQNLNHDAMYWYRQDPGQGLRLIYYSQIVNDFQKGDIAEGYSVSREKKESFPLTVTSAQKNPTAFYLCASSRYGSPLHFGNGTRLTVT.

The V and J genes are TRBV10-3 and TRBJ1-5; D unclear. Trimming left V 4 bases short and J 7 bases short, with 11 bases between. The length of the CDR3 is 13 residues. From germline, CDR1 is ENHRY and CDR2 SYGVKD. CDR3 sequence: CAISVEGGQPQHF. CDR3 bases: TGTGCCATCAGTGTGGAGGGAGGACAGCCCCAGCATTTT.

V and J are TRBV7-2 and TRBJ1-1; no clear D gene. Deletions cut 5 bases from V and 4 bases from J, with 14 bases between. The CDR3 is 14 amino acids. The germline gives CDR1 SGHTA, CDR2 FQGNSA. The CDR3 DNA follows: TGTGCCAGCAGCGGATCGAATTGGGCCACTGAAGCTTTCTTT. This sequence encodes CASSGSNWATEAFF.

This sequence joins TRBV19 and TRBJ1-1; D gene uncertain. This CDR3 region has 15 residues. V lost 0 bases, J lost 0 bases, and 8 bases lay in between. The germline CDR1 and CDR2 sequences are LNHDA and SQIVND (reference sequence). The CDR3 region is CASSIDREMNTEAFF. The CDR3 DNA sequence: TGTGCCAGTAGTATAGATAGAGAAATGAACACTGAAGCTTTCTTT.

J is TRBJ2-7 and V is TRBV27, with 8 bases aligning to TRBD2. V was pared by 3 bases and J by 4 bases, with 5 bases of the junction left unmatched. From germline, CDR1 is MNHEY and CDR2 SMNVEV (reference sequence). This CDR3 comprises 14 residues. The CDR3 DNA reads TGTGCCAGCAGTTTGCGAGCGGGGGAATACGAGCAGTACTTC. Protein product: CASSLRAGEYEQYF.

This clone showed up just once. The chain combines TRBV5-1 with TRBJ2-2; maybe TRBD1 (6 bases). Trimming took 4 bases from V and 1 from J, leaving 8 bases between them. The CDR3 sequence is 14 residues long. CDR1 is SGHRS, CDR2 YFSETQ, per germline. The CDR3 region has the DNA TGCGCCAGCAGCCAGGACAGGAACACCGGGGAGCTGTTTTTT. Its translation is CASSQDRNTGELFF.

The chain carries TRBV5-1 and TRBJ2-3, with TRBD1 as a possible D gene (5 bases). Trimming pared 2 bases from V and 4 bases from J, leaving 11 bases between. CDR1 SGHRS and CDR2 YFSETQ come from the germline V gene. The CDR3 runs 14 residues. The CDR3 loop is CASSFYAGSDTQYF. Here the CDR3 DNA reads TGCGCCAGCAGCTTCTATGCAGGGTCAGATACGCAGTATTTT.

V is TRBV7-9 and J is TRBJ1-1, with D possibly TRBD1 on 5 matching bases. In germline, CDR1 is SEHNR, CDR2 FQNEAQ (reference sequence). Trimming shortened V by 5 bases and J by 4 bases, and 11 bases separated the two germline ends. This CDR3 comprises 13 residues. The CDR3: CASSGQGGTEAFF. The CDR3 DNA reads TGTGCCAGCAGCGGTCAGGGCGGCACTGAAGCTTTCTTT.

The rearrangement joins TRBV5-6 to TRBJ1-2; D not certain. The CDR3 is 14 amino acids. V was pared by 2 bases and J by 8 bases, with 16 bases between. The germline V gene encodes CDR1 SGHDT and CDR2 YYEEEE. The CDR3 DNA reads TGTGCCAGCAGCTTTGTCAACGGGGTCGGGGGCTACACCTTC. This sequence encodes CASSFVNGVGGYTF. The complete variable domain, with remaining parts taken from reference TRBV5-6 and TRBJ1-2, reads DAGVTQSPTHLIKTRGQQVTLRCSPKSGHDTVSWYQQALGQGPQFIFQYYEEEERQRGNFPDRFSGHQFPNYSSELNVNALLLGDSALYLCASSFVNGVGGYTFGSGTRLTVV.

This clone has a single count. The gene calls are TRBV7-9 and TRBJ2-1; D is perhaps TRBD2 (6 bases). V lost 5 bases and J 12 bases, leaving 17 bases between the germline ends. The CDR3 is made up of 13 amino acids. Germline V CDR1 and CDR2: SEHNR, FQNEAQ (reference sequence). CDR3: CASSPEEAGWQFF. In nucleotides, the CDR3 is TGTGCCAGCAGCCCCGAAGAGGCGGGGTGGCAGTTCTTC. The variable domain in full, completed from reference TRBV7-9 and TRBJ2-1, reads DTGVSQNPRHKITKRGQNVTFRCDPISEHNRLYWYRQTLGQGPEFLTYFQNEAQLEKSRLLSDRFSAERPKGSFSTLEIQRTEQGDSAMYLCASSPEEAGWQFFGPGTRLTVL.

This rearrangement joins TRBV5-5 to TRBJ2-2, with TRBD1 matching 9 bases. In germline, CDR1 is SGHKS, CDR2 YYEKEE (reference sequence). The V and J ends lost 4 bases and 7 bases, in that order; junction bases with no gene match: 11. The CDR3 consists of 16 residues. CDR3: CASSPDRGSGGGELFF. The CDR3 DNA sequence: TGTGCCAGCAGCCCGGACAGGGGATCAGGCGGCGGGGAGCTGTTTTTT.

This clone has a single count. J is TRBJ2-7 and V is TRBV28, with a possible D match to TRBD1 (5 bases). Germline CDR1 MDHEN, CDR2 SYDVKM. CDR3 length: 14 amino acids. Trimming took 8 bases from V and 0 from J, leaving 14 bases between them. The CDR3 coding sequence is TGTGCCAGCGGTCAGGGCGTGGGCTCCTACGAGCAGTACTTC. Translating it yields CASGQGVGSYEQYF.

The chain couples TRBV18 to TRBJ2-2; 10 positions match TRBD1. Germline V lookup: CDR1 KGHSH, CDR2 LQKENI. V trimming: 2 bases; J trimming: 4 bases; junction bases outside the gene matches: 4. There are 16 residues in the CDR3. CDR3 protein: CASSPKGQGITGELFF. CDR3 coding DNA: TGTGCCAGCTCACCAAAGGGACAGGGGATCACCGGGGAGCTGTTTTTT.

The CDR3 is CSVLEGANNQPQHF. The CDR3, as DNA: TGCAGCGTTCTGGAGGGGGCGAACAATCAGCCCCAGCATTTT. V and J are TRBV29-1 and TRBJ1-5, with TRBD1 matching 7 bases. Germline CDR1 and CDR2: SQVTM and ANQGSEA. This CDR3 comprises 14 residues. The V and J ends lost 5 bases and 3 bases, in that order; junction bases with no gene match: 7.

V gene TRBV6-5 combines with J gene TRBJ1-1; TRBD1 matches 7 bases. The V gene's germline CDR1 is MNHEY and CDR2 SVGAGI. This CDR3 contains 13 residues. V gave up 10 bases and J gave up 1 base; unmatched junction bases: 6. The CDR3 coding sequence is TGTGCCACCAGACAGGGCGCGAACACTGAAGCTTTCTTT. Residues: CATRQGANTEAFF.

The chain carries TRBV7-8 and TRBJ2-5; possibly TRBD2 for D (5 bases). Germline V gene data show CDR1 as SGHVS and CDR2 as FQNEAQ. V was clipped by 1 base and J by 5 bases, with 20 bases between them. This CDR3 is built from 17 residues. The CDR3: CASSLEWNESGGETQYF. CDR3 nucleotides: TGTGCCAGCAGCTTAGAGTGGAATGAATCTGGCGGGGAGACCCAGTACTTC.

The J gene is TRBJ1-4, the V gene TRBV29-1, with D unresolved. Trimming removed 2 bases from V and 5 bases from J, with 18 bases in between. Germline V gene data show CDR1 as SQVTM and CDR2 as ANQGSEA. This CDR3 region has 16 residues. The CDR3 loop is CSVESSFETGNEKLFF. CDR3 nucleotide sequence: TGCAGCGTTGAATCCTCTTTCGAGACGGGGAATGAAAAACTGTTTTTT.

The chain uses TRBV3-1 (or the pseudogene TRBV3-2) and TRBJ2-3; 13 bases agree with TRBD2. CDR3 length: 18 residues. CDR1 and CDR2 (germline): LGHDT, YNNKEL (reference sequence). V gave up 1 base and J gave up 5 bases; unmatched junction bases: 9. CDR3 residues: CASSQGTLAGGQGDTQYF. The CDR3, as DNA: TGTGCCAGCAGCCAAGGGACACTAGCGGGGGGGCAGGGAGATACGCAGTATTTT.

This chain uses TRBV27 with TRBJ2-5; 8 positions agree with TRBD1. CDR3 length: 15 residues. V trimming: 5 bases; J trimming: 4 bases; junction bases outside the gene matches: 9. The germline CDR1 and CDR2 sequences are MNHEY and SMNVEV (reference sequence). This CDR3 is CASSPRTGTGETQYF. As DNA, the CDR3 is TGTGCCAGCAGTCCCCGGACAGGGACGGGAGAGACCCAGTACTTC.

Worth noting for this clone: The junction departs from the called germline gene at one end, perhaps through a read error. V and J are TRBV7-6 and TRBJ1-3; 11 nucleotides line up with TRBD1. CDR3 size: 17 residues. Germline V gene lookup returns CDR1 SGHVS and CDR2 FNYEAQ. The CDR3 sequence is CASSVAGTGGTGNTIYF. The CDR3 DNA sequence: TGTGCCAGCAGCGTAGCCGGGACAGGGGGAACTGGAAACACCATATATTTT.

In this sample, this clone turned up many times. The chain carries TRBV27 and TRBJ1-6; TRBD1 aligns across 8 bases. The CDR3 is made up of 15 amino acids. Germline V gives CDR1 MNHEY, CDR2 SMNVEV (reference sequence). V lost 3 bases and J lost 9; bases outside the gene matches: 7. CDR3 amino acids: CASSFLDRESSPLHF. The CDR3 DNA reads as TGTGCCAGCAGTTTCTTGGACAGGGAAAGTTCACCCCTCCACTTT.